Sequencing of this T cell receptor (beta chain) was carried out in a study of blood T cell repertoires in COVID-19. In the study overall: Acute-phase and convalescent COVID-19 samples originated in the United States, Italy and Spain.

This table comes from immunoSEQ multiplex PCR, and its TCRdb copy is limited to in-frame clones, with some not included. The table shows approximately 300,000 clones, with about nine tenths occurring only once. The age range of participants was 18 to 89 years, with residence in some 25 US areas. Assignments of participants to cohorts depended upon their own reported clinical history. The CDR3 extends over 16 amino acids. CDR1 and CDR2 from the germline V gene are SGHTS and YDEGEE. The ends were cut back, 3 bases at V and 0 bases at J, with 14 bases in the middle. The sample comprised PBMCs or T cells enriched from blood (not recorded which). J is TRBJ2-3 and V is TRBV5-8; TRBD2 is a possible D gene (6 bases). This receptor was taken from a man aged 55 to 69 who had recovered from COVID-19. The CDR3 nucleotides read TGTGCCAGCAGCTGGAGATACGGGACTAGCACAGATACGCAGTATTTT. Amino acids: CASSWRYGTSTDTQYF.